This T cell receptor beta chain appears in the sequencing data of a study of OX40 agonist ivuxolimab in advanced cancers. The method was immunoSEQ multiplex PCR; TCRdb's version includes in-frame clones alone and lacks a portion of them. Here the sample spans some 75,000 clones, approximately 88% being singletons. Germline V gene data show CDR1 as GTSNPN and CDR2 as SVGIG (reference sequence). The CDR3 is 14 residues long. V was clipped by 3 bases and J by 2 bases; unmatched bases: 7. The receptor comes from an adult with an advanced solid tumor such as melanoma, head and neck, liver or kidney cancer. The J gene is TRBJ2-7, the V gene TRBV30, with 7 bases lining up with TRBD1. This specimen consisted of CD4+ or CD8+ T cells sorted from blood, obtained in a trial of the OX40 agonist ivuxolimab. The CDR3 reads CAWSLDRVPYEQYF. The CDR3 bases are TGTGCCTGGAGCTTAGACAGGGTCCCCTACGAGCAGTACTTC.